This T cell receptor beta chain was obtained from a study of blood T cell repertoires in COVID-19. Original processing notes: It was from reference gene primer amplification that nucleated cell counts were estimated. TCRdb's table, derived via immunoSEQ multiplex PCR, lists solely in-frame clones and lacks some. From that table come the V and J calls and clone size; the DNA was used to work out D and trimming. The data hold around 60,000 clones, with around 86% observed a single time. Trimming cost V 2 bases and J 6 bases, with 14 bases left between them. This CDR3 is 15 amino acids long. CDR1 and CDR2 from the germline V gene are SGHTA and FQGTGA. This clone was counted only a few times.

Material for sequencing was peripheral blood. V usage is TRBV7-3 and J usage is TRBJ2-1; perhaps TRBD1 as D (6 bases). This TCR came from a man aged 40-49 years with acute or convalescent COVID-19. Here the CDR3 reads CASSLLPGASNEQFF. CDR3 bases: TGTGCCAGCAGCTTACTTCCAGGGGCGTCCAATGAGCAGTTCTTC.